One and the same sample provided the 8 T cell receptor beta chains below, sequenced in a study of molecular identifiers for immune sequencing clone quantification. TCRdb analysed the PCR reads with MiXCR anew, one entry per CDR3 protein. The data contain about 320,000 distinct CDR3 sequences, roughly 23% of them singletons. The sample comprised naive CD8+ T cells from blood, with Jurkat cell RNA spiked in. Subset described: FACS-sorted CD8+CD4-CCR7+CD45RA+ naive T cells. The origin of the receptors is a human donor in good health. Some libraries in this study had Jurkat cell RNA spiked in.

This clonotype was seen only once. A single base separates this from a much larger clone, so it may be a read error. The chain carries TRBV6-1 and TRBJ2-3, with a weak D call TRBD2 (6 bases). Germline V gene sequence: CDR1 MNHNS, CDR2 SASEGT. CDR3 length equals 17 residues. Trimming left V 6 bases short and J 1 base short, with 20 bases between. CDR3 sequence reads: CASSERNLGGGTDTQYF. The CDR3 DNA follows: TGTGCCAGCAGCGAAAGGAACCTGGGGGGTGGCACAGATACGCAGTATTTT.

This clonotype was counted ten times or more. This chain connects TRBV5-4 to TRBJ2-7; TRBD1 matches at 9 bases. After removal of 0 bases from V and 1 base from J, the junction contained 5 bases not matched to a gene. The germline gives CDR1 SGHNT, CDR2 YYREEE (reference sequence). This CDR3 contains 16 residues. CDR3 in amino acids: CASSLADRGYSYEQYF. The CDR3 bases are TGTGCCAGCAGCTTGGCCGACAGGGGGTATTCCTACGAGCAGTACTTC.

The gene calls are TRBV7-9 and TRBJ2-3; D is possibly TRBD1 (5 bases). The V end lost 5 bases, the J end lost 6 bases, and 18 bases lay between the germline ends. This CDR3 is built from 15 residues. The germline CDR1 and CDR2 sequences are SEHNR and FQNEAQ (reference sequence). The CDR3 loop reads CASSPRGFRADTQYF. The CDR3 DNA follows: TGTGCCAGCAGCCCTAGGGGCTTCCGGGCGGATACGCAGTATTTT.

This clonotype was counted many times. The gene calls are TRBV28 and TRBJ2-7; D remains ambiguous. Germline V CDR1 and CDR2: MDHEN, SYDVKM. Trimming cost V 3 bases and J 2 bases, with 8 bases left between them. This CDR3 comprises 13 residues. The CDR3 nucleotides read TGTGCCAGCAGTTTGGGGTTTGCCTACGAGCAGTACTTC. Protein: CASSLGFAYEQYF.

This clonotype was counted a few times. The CDR3 nucleotides read TGTGCCAGCAGCCAAGATATCGCAGGGGACGCCCTCTCCTATAATTCACCCCTCCACTTT. This codes for CASSQDIAGDALSYNSPLHF. The chain couples TRBV3-1 to TRBJ1-6; the D gene is possibly TRBD1 (6 bases). Trimming cost V 0 bases and J 0 bases, with 18 bases left between them. From germline, CDR1 is LGHDT and CDR2 YNNKEL (reference sequence). This CDR3 has 20 amino acids.

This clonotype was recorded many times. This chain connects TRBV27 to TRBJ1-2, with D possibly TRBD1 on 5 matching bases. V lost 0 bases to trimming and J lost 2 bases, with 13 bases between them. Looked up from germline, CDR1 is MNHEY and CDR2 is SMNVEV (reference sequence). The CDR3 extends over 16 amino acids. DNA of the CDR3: TGTGCCAGCAGTTTATCGATTGGGGGTCCCAACTATGGCTACACCTTC. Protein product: CASSLSIGGPNYGYTF.

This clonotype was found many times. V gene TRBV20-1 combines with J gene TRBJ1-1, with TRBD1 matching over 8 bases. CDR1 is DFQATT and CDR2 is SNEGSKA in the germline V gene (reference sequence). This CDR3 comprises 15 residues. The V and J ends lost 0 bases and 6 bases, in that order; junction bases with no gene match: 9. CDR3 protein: CSARDLDRGFAEAFF. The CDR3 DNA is TGCAGTGCTAGAGATCTCGACAGGGGTTTTGCTGAAGCTTTCTTT.

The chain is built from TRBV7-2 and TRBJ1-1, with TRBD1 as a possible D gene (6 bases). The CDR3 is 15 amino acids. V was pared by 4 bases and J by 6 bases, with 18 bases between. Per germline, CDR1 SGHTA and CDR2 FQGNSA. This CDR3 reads CASSSTGYRDAEAFF. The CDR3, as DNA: TGTGCCAGCAGCTCAACAGGGTATAGAGACGCTGAAGCTTTCTTT. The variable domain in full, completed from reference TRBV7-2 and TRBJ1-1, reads GAGVSQSPSNKVTEKGKDVELRCDPISGHTALYWYRQSLGQGLEFLIYFQGNSAPDKSGLPSDRFSAERTGGSVSTLTIQRTQQEDSAVYLCASSSTGYRDAEAFFGQGTRLTVV.